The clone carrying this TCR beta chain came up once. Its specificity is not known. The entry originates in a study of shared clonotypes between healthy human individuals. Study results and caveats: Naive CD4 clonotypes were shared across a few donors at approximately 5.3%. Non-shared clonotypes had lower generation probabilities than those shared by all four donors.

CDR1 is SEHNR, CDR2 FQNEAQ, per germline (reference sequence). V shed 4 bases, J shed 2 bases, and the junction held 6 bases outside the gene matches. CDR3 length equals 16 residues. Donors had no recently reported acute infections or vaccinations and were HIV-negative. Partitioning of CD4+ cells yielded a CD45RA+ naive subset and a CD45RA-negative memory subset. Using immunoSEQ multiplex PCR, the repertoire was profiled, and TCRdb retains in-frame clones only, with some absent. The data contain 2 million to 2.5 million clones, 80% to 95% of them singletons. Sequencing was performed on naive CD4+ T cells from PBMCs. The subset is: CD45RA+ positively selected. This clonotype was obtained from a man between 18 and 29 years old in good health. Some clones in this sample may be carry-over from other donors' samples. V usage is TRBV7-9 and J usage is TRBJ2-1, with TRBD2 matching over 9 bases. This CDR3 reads CASSSRLAVAYNEQFF. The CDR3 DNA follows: TGTGCCAGCAGCTCACGACTAGCGGTTGCCTACAATGAGCAGTTCTTC.